This TCR beta chain was profiled in a study of identical twins. TCRdb reprocessed the 5' RACE reads via MiXCR and lists one record per CDR3 protein. This table has 600,000 to 800,000 distinct CDR3 sequences, roughly 20% appearing once. Turning to this clonotype: Its antigen is undetermined.

The CDR3 consists of 16 residues. The trim removed 4 bases at V and 7 bases at J, leaving 11 bases unmatched. CDR1 and CDR2 (germline): SGHRS, YFSETQ. Study observations and caveats: Without tracking the same donors, conclusions rested on cross-sectional statistical analysis.

The sample was also reused in another study, on T cells expressing NK-cell markers. From that paper: The TCR beta repertoires originated in sorted CD3+CD56+NKG2C+, CD3+CD56+NKG2C- and CD3+CD56-NKG2C+ T cells. Leadership of the CD3+CD56-NKG2C+ fraction also belonged to these clonotypes in several donors.

The V gene is TRBV5-1, the J gene TRBJ2-1; 10 bases are a match to TRBD2. The clonotype originates from a woman in her late teens or twenties in good health. The sample consisted of PBMCs. The CDR3 bases are TGCGCCAGCAGCGTGAAGCGGGGGGGCCGAGATAATGAGCAGTTCTTC. Its protein product is CASSVKRGGRDNEQFF. Full variable domain (outside the CDR3, taken from reference TRBV5-1 and TRBJ2-1): KAGVTQTPRYLIKTRGQQVTLSCSPISGHRSVSWYQQTPGQGLQFLFEYFSETQRNKGNFPGRFSGRQFSNSRSEMNVSTLELGDSALYLCASSVKRGGRDNEQFFGPGTRLTVL.